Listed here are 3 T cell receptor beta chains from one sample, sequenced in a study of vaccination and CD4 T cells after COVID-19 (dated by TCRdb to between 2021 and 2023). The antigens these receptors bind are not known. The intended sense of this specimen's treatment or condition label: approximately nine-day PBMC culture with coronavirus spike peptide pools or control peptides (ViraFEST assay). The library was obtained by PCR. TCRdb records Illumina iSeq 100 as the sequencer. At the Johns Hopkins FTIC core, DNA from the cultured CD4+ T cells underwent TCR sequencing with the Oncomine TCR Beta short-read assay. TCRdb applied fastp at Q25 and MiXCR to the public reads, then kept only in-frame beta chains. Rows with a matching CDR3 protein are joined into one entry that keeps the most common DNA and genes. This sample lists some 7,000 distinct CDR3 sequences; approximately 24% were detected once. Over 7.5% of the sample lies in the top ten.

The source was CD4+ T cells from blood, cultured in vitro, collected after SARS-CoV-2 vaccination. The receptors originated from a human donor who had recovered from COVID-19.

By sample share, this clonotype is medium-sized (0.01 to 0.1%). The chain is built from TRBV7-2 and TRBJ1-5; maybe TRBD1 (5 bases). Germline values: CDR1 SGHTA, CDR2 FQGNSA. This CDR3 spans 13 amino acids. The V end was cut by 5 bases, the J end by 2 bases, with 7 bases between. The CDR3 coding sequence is TGTGCCAGCAGCGTCAGGGGCAATCAGCCCCAGCATTTT. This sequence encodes CASSVRGNQPQHF.

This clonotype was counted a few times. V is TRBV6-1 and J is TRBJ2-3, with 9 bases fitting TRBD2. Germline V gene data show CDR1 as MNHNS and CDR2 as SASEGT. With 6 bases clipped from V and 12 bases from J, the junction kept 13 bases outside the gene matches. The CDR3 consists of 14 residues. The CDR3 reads CASRLSGGEMAQYF. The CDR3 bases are TGTGCCAGCAGACTTAGCGGGGGCGAAATGGCTCAGTATTTT.

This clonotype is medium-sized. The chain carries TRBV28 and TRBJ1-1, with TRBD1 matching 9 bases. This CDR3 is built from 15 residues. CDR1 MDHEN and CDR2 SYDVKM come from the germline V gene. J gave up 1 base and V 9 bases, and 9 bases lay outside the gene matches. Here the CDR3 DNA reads TGTGCCAGTAGGCCGTCGACAGGGGGGAACACTGAAGCTTTCTTT. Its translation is CASRPSTGGNTEAFF.